The TCR beta chain described here comes from a study of T cell responses to AZD1222 COVID-19 vaccine. Study observations and caveats: The donor cohort was predominantly white British with a female majority, and clonal diversity may have been underestimated. Along spike, vaccine-associated CD4 TCRs were found throughout, with dominance at 160-218 and 743-854.

As regards this clone: Its antigen is unidentified.

V lost 6 bases to trimming and J lost 1 base; unmatched junction nucleotides: 11. Per germline, CDR1 SEHNR and CDR2 FQNEAQ (reference sequence). This CDR3 has 16 amino acids. Data came from immunoSEQ multiplex PCR; TCRdb stores just in-frame clones and leaves some out. The sample holds around 150,000 clones; around 87% are singletons and the top ten take around 4.5%. The specimen was peripheral blood, collected 28 days after the second AZD1222 dose. The genes are TRBV7-9 and TRBJ1-1, with 7 bases fitting TRBD1. The sequence derives from an adult who received the AZD1222 COVID-19 vaccine. CDR3 loop: CASRPSLGQSNTEAFF. The DNA of the CDR3 is TGTGCCAGCAGACCTTCCTTGGGACAGTCGAACACTGAAGCTTTCTTT.